This T cell receptor (beta chain) was sequenced in a study of OX40 agonist ivuxolimab in advanced cancers. The V end was cut by 1 base, the J end by 3 bases, with 10 bases between. CDR1 is GTSNPN and CDR2 is SVGIG in the germline V gene (reference sequence). The CDR3 has 14 residues. Sequencing was performed with immunoSEQ multiplex PCR; in TCRdb, only in-frame clones are kept and a portion is missing. The sample has around 140,000 clones, just over 90% seen once. The source was CD4+ or CD8+ T cells sorted from blood, collected in a trial of the OX40 agonist ivuxolimab. This clonotype was sampled from an adult with an advanced solid tumor such as melanoma, head and neck, liver or kidney cancer. This chain links TRBV30 with TRBJ1-5; a possible D gene is TRBD1 (5 bases). The CDR3 DNA reads TGTGCCTGGAGTGGGGACGTAGTCAATCAGCCCCAGCATTTT. Translated, it gives CAWSGDVVNQPQHF.